This T cell receptor (beta chain) was captured in a study of cytomegalovirus exposure and HLA in healthy donors. General observations from the study: Most subjects had HLA-A and HLA-B alleles reportedly predicted accurately by TCR beta sequences. There were 150 to 200 TCR beta chains listed as cytomegalovirus-associated.

The CDR3 extends over 13 amino acids. The junction had 1 base not matched to a gene; V was cut back by 5 bases and J by 6 bases. Germline V gene data show CDR1 as SGHTA and CDR2 as FQGNSA. A remark on this clone: Its specificity is unknown.

The donors, nominally healthy at sampling, likely had unrecorded immune exposures. Researchers ran the PCR with 60 Vbeta and 13 Jbeta primers. The method was immunoSEQ multiplex PCR; TCRdb's version includes in-frame clones alone and lacks a portion of them. The table includes about 100,000 clones, 76% detected once. The chain recombines TRBV7-2 with TRBJ1-5, with 10 nucleotides matching TRBD1. The specimen was PBMCs. This sequence originates from a woman in her forties or fifties in good health and CMV-seropositive. The CDR3 DNA sequence: TGTGCCAGCAGCGACAGGGGGCTTCAGCCCCAGCATTTT. Residues: CASSDRGLQPQHF.